The T cell receptor (beta chain) under discussion was sequenced for a study of tissue T cells after allogeneic stem cell transplantation. The study's findings and limits: In patients and mice, blood and spleen missed much of tissue repertoire. Anatomically similar tissues had similar TCR repertoires within each patient.

Time point: mouse harvest day 7 after allogeneic transplant. The graft held 10^6 splenic CD5+ T cells and 10^7 T-cell-depleted bone marrow cells. This mouse GVHD model was MHC-mismatched B6 to BALB/c, profiled day 7 or 14. Germline V gives CDR1 KGHPV, CDR2 FQNQEV (reference sequence). Trimming at V came to 5 bases and at J to 0 bases, leaving 5 bases not matched to a gene. This CDR3 spans 15 amino acids. This clone was found a few times. The antigen is unknown. Here the gene names and germline are mouse. From the germline J gene comes the end of the CDR3, since the read stops 1 residue before it. Profiled with immunoSEQ multiplex PCR; TCRdb holds only in-frame clones, not every one. The sample shows about 5,800 clones, 45% to 50% of them seen only once.

The chain combines TRBV26 with TRBJ2-4, with 7 nucleotides matching TRBD1. The receptor's source is a female BALB/c mouse given C57BL/6 T cells with graft-versus-host disease after an allogeneic hematopoietic cell transplant. The sequenced sample was gut tissue. The part of the CDR3 DNA that was read is TGTGCCAGCAGTTTACAGGGGTGGAGTCAAAACACCTTGTAC. Its protein product is CASSLQGWSQNTLY. The whole CDR3 protein is CASSLQGWSQNTLYF.